This TCR beta chain was found in a study of CD8 T cells in Susac syndrome. V gave up 4 bases and J gave up 10 bases; unmatched junction bases: 18. Germline lookup yields CDR1 SEHNR and CDR2 FQNEAQ (reference sequence). This CDR3 contains 17 residues. RNA was extracted with the RNeasy kit, and a quantity of roughly 0.5 to 1 ug was reverse transcribed using random hexamers. Each CDR3 protein gets one entry after TCRdb re-called the immunoSEQ multiplex PCR reads with MiXCR. Of approximately 200,000 distinct CDR3 sequences listed, about 93% are singletons. The TCR sequence derives from a human donor with multiple sclerosis. The chain is built from TRBV7-9 and TRBJ2-1, with 8 bases that match TRBD2. The specimen sequenced was CD8+ T cells from PBMCs. CDR3 DNA: TGTGCCAGCAGCTCACGATCCGGGACTAGGAGACCGGTGGAGCAGTTCTTC. Amino acid sequence: CASSSRSGTRRPVEQFF.